Listed below are T cell receptor beta chains from one sample, sequenced in a study of blood T cells in healthy people across ages. In TCRdb, the 5' RACE reads were re-called with MiXCR into one record per CDR3 protein. The sample lists approximately 800,000 distinct CDR3 sequences; about 25% were seen once. This same sample was also part of a study on T cells of mothers and their children.

Sequencing was performed on blood. These receptors came from a boy between 10 and 17 years old in good health. Both conserved end residues are part of each CDR3. Each record gives: J gene, V gene, clone size, CDR3 length, CDR3 protein. Size values are once, few and many counts, or a class for expanded clones, and some rows have none.

NA,TRBV28,NA,15,CASDSLQGIINEQFF
TRBJ2-1,TRBV20-1,few,15,CSARPLFSSYNEQFF
TRBJ1-4,TRBV6-5,few,15,CASSYSGGYNEKLFF
TRBJ1-5,TRBV28,NA,14,CASSRTGANQPQHF
TRBJ2-5,TRBV20-1,NA,13,CSAPTKKGETQYF
TRBJ2-1,TRBV20-1,few,15,CSAHSLREAYNEQFF
TRBJ2-5,TRBV6-1,NA,13,CASSEDSGETQYF
TRBJ2-7,TRBV20-1,NA,13,CSARDQDGYEQYF
TRBJ2-1,TRBV6-2/TRBV6-3,NA,12,CASRRERHEQFF
TRBJ2-5,TRBV7-7,NA,16,CASSLGGRGIQGTQYF
TRBJ2-7,TRBV20-1,few,13,CSASKQGAYEQYF
TRBJ2-7,TRBV4-3,NA,15,CASSQDLASSDEQYF
TRBJ1-2,TRBV7-2,NA,15,CASSLAKETARGYTF
TRBJ1-1,TRBV7-2,NA,14,CASSEGLMNTEAFF
TRBJ1-1,TRBV6-1,few,13,CASMDREVTEAFF
TRBJ1-1,TRBV7-2,NA,13,CASSLGEGWKAFF
TRBJ2-7,TRBV6-6,NA,14,CASSYGQAAYEQYF
TRBJ2-7,TRBV5-1,few,17,CASSLEAASGLIYEQYF
TRBJ1-6,TRBV5-1,few,13,CASGLDWDSPLHF
TRBJ2-1,TRBV29-1,NA,15,CSVEERGQAGDEQFF
TRBJ2-7,TRBV20-1,NA,12,CSAGLAGVIKFF
TRBJ2-5,TRBV7-2,few,14,CASSSYGAGETQYF
TRBJ2-5,TRBV27,once,13,CASSSLASETQYF
TRBJ2-5,TRBV3-1,NA,14,CASSPGLSQETQYF
TRBJ1-1,TRBV5-5,NA,18,CASSLKFQDPIMNTEASF
TRBJ1-1,TRBV6-6,NA,15,CASSYSGQGNTEAFF
TRBJ1-6,TRBV7-2,NA,15,CASRISGTGHSPLHF
TRBJ2-4,TRBV5-1,few,19,CASSPNPQGSILAKNIQYF
NA,TRBV9,NA,17,CASSVGLERAIQGEQFF
TRBJ2-5,TRBV15,few,14,CATSSSGHQETQYF
TRBJ1-1,TRBV7-9,few,14,CASSFRDKNTEAFF
NA,TRBV28,NA,15,CASSGRLAGLGEQYF
TRBJ1-1,TRBV7-8,NA,13,CASTQGGTTEAFF
TRBJ2-5,TRBV30,NA,14,CAWRGIPPQETQYF
TRBJ2-7,TRBV10-3,NA,13,CAISELIHYEQYF
TRBJ2-5,TRBV20-1,once,12,CSARSLGGTQYF
TRBJ1-1,TRBV13,NA,13,CASSPRRFSEAFF
TRBJ2-7,TRBV10-3,few,13,CAISDGTSYEQYF
TRBJ2-6,TRBV4-3,NA,16,CASSQGGLSWANVLTF
TRBJ2-5,TRBV7-6,few,17,CASSLAIRAPPEETQYF
TRBJ2-3,TRBV12-3/TRBV12-4,NA,17,CASSLLARLADADTQYF
TRBJ2-5,TRBV12-1,once,10,CASGRETQYF
TRBJ1-2,TRBV29-1,few,13,CSGGTAANYGYTF
TRBJ2-7,TRBV24-1,few,14,CATSDPGHGYEQYF
TRBJ2-1,TRBV25-1,NA,16,CASSEFLGPSYNEQFF
TRBJ1-6,TRBV6-5,NA,20,CASSFDRDSEFSSYNSPLHF
TRBJ2-1,TRBV15,NA,17,CATSRAITRKENTGQFF
TRBJ2-5,TRBV7-2,NA,15,CASSFNRDLGETQYF